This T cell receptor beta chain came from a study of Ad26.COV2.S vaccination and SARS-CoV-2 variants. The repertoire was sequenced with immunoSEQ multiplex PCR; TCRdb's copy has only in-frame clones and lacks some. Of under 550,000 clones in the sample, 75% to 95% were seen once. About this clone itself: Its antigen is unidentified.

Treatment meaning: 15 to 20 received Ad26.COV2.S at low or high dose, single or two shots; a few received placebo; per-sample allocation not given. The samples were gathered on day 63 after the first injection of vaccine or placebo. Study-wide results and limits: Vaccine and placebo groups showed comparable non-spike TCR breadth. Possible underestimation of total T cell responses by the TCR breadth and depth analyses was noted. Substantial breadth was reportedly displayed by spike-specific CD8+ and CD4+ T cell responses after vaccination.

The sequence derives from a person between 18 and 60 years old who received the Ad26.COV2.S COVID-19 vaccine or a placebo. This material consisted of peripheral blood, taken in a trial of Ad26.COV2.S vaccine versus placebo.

CDR3 in DNA: TGTGCCAGCAGCTTTGGGGGGCTGACTGAAGCTTTCTTT. As protein: CASSFGGLTEAFF. The V and J genes are TRBV5-8 and TRBJ1-1; D might be TRBD1 (6 bases). This CDR3 has 13 residues. Trimming took off 2 bases at V and 5 bases at J, with 10 bases between the two ends. CDR1 and CDR2 (germline): SGHTS, YDEGEE.